Listed below are T cell receptor beta chains from one sample, sequenced in a study of blood T cells in healthy people across ages. TCRdb re-derived calls from the 5' RACE reads in MiXCR, one entry per CDR3 protein. Among 550,000 to 650,000 distinct CDR3 sequences listed, about 26% were seen once. This sample was shared with a second study, whose subject was T cells of mothers and their children.

Sequenced sample: blood. Receptor source: a boy aged 2 to 10 in good health. Each CDR3 is given with its conserved first and last residue. The D gene is left open where the match is weak. Size is omitted from some rows. Given values are once, few, many or a class for expanded clones.

TRBV7-9,TRBJ2-5,-,-,TGTGCCAGCAGCTTAGCTCCCCCCGGGCAGGAGACCCAGTACTTC,CASSLAPPGQETQYF
TRBV4-1,TRBJ2-7,TRBD1,-,TGCGCCAGCAGCCAAGGTCGAGGGGGCGGCGACGAGCAGTACTTC,CASSQGRGGGDEQYF
TRBV7-9,TRBJ2-2,-,many,TGTGCCAGCAGCCCCGCGGGGTTAAACACCGGGGAGCTGTTTTTT,CASSPAGLNTGELFF
TRBV2,TRBJ1-5,-,few,TGTGCCAGCTGGGAGGGACGGGATCAGCCCCAGCATTTT,CASWEGRDQPQHF
TRBV7-8,TRBJ1-2,-,-,TGTGCCAGCAGCTTAGCGTCCGGACTTAACTATGGCTACACCTTC,CASSLASGLNYGYTF
TRBV30,TRBJ1-6,-,few,TGTGCCTGGAGTGTACTGGGGGCGGATTCACCCCTCCACTTT,CAWSVLGADSPLHF
TRBV4-1,TRBJ2-1,-,-,TGCGCCAGCAGCCAAGCTTCCCGCAGCGGTAATGAGCAGTTCTTC,CASSQASRSGNEQFF
TRBV12-3/TRBV12-4,TRBJ2-5,TRBD2,-,TGTGCCAGCAGATCAGCGGGAGGGCCCAGGGAGACCCAGTACTTC,CASRSAGGPRETQYF
TRBV4-2,TRBJ2-7,-,-,TGTGCCAGCAGCCTCAGGCGCTCGGGTTCCTACGAGCAGTACTTC,CASSLRRSGSYEQYF
TRBV7-9,TRBJ2-6,-,-,TGTGCCAGCAGCTTAAGTGGTACGCGCTCTGGGGCCAACGTCCTGACTTTC,CASSLSGTRSGANVLTF
TRBV29-1,TRBJ2-1,TRBD2,few,TGCAGCGTTGAAGGTGTACTTAATAGCGGGAGTTCCTTTAGTGAGCAGTTCTTC,CSVEGVLNSGSSFSEQFF
TRBV7-9,TRBJ2-7,-,many,TGTGCCAGCAGCCCCAGTGGGACCTACGAGCAGTACTTC,CASSPSGTYEQYF
TRBV7-6,TRBJ1-4,-,few,TGTGCCAGCAGCTTAGATATACGGAGTAATGAAAAACTGTTTTTT,CASSLDIRSNEKLFF
TRBV29-1,TRBJ2-7,-,few,TGCAGCGCGCTACACGGGCCTTCCTACGAGCAGTACTTC,CSALHGPSYEQYF
TRBV4-3,TRBJ2-1,TRBD1,-,TGCGCCAGCAGCCAAGAAGGGACAGGGGGTTTCACTGAGCAGTTCTTC,CASSQEGTGGFTEQFF
TRBV28,TRBJ1-4,-,-,TGTGCCAGCAGTTTAAAGTTGGAACTGTTTTTT,CASSLKLELFF
TRBV19,TRBJ2-5,-,few,TGTGCCACGGGTCCAGTAGAAAGGGAGACCCAGTACTTC,CATGPVERETQYF
TRBV19,TRBJ2-5,TRBD2,few,TGTGCCAGTAGTATAAATAGCGGGGGTGGGGCCCAGTACTTC,CASSINSGGGAQYF
TRBV6-1,TRBJ1-4,TRBD1,few,TGTGCCAGCAGTTTTGACAGGGGGCGTCTCTTTGACGGAAAACTGTTTTTT,CASSFDRGRLFDGKLFF
TRBV30,TRBJ1-5,-,-,TGTGCCTGGAGTGTGGACAGTAGCAATCAGCCCCAGCATTTT,CAWSVDSSNQPQHF
TRBV15,TRBJ2-3,-,-,TGTGCCACCAGCAGAGAAAGGGGGTTTGCGCAGTATTTT,CATSRERGFAQYF
TRBV25-1,TRBJ2-3,TRBD1,-,TGTGCCAGCAGTACCCTTCTAGGGGGCCTCCGGTATTTT,CASSTLLGGLRYF
TRBV6-2/TRBV6-3,TRBJ2-1,TRBD2,-,TGTGCCAGCAGTTACTCACCGGGACTAGCGAGTATAAATGAGCGGTTCTTC,CASSYSPGLASINERFF
TRBV29-1,TRBJ2-5,-,many,TGCAGCGTTGAGGGACTTCAAGAGACCCAGTACTTC,CSVEGLQETQYF
TRBV7-8,TRBJ1-6,TRBD1,-,TGTGCCAGCAGCTTAAGTCAAGGACAGGCTTCACCCCTCCACTTT,CASSLSQGQASPLHF
TRBV12-5,TRBJ2-1,TRBD2,-,TGTGCTAGCGGGGGGGGGTCCTACAATGAGCAGTTCTTC,CASGGGSYNEQFF
TRBV7-9,TRBJ2-3,-,-,TGTGCCAGCAGCTTGTGGAGCGGCCAAAAGGAGCAGTATTTT,CASSLWSGQKEQYF
TRBV5-1,TRBJ1-3,-,-,TGCGCCAGCAGCTTGGACACGAGCTCTGGAAACACCATATATTTT,CASSLDTSSGNTIYF
TRBV7-9,TRBJ2-5,-,few,TGTGCCAGCAGTATAGGAAGTCTGGAAGAGCAGTACTTC,CASSIGSLEEQYF
TRBV29-1,TRBJ1-1,-,many,TGCAGCGTTGCTCCGACAGGAGCCCCGTGGGCTGAAGCTTTCTTT,CSVAPTGAPWAEAFF
TRBV5-1,TRBJ1-1,TRBD1,-,TGCGCCAGCAGCTGGGGACAGGGAAGGGGGAACACTGAAGCTTTCTTT,CASSWGQGRGNTEAFF
TRBV7-8,TRBJ2-4,TRBD1,-,TGTGCCAGCAGCTCGAAAGACAGGGTGGACATTCAGTACTTC,CASSSKDRVDIQYF
TRBV29-1,TRBJ2-1,TRBD1,few,TGCAGCGTGGGTGGGGGACAGGGACACAATGAGCAGTTCTTC,CSVGGGQGHNEQFF
TRBV20-1,TRBJ2-5,TRBD1,-,TGCAGTGCTGGACAGGGCCGACGTGAGCAGTACTTC,CSAGQGRREQYF
TRBV12-3/TRBV12-4,TRBJ2-3,TRBD1,-,TGTGCCAGCACCATGACAGGGGGAACAGATACGCAGTATTTT,CASTMTGGTDTQYF
TRBV29-1,TRBJ2-7,-,-,TGCAGCGTTAAGGATAGCGTGAGATACTACGAGCAGTACTTC,CSVKDSVRYYEQYF